A selection of T cell receptor beta chains follows, all from one sample in a study of chemoradiotherapy in HPV16-positive cancers. The assay was immunoSEQ multiplex PCR, and TCRdb's table has in-frame clones only and misses some. The sample has approximately 34,000 clones, about 88% seen once. The specimen was blood, collected from a patient who underwent chemoradiotherapy. Every receptor here comes from a human donor with HPV-associated anogenital cancer. CDR3s include the opening cysteine and the closing phenylalanine or tryptophan. The order of the fields is D gene, J gene, V gene, CDR3 length, CDR3 protein, CDR3 DNA. D genes are given only for firm matches.

d_gene: TRBD1; j_gene: TRBJ1-2; v_gene: TRBV7-2; len: 15; CDR3aa: CASSLAGDRGLGYTF; CDR3nt: TGTGCCAGCAGCTTAGCGGGAGACAGGGGGCTGGGCTACACCTTC
d_gene: NA; j_gene: TRBJ2-1; v_gene: TRBV19; len: 16; CDR3aa: CASSQPEAPGYNEQFF; CDR3nt: TGTGCCAGTAGTCAACCCGAGGCCCCGGGGTACAATGAGCAGTTCTTC
d_gene: NA; j_gene: TRBJ1-6; v_gene: TRBV7-2; len: 16; CDR3aa: CASSLWQGFYNSPLHF; CDR3nt: TGTGCCAGCAGCTTATGGCAGGGTTTTTATAATTCACCCCTCCACTTT
d_gene: TRBD2; j_gene: TRBJ2-7; v_gene: TRBV7-9; len: 15; CDR3aa: CASSPTSGGLYEQYF; CDR3nt: TGTGCCAGCAGCCCGACTAGCGGGGGACTATACGAGCAGTACTTC
d_gene: TRBD1; j_gene: TRBJ2-3; v_gene: TRBV11-3; len: 15; CDR3aa: CASSRRGRSTDTQYF; CDR3nt: TGTGCCAGCAGCCGCAGGGGGAGAAGCACAGATACGCAGTATTTT
d_gene: NA; j_gene: TRBJ1-2; v_gene: TRBV25-1; len: 13; CDR3aa: CASSENWGRGYTF; CDR3nt: TGTGCCAGCAGTGAAAATTGGGGGCGCGGCTACACCTTC
d_gene: NA; j_gene: TRBJ1-5; v_gene: TRBV5-6; len: 15; CDR3aa: CASSLGGTVNQPQHF; CDR3nt: TGTGCCAGCAGCTTGGGAGGGACGGTTAATCAGCCCCAGCATTTT
d_gene: NA; j_gene: TRBJ2-5; v_gene: TRBV5-6; len: 12; CDR3aa: CASTRGSKAQYF; CDR3nt: TGTGCCAGCACCCGAGGTAGTAAGGCCCAGTACTTC
d_gene: NA; j_gene: TRBJ1-2; v_gene: TRBV7-3; len: 13; CDR3aa: CASSPEANYGYTF; CDR3nt: TGTGCCAGCAGTCCAGAAGCTAACTATGGCTACACCTTC
d_gene: TRBD2; j_gene: TRBJ2-7; v_gene: TRBV10-3; len: 16; CDR3aa: CAISDPSGRSSYEQYF; CDR3nt: TGTGCCATCAGTGACCCTAGCGGGAGGAGCTCCTACGAGCAGTACTTC